The entry that follows covers one T cell receptor (beta chain) sequence. These data come from a study of blood T cell repertoires in COVID-19. Turning to the study itself: The samples span acute and convalescent COVID-19 from the United States, Italy and Spain. Sample material is recorded as cDNA or gDNA derived from T cells, B-cell-depleted T cells, or PBMCs.

Authors' methods: Reference gene primer amplification in the assay estimated nucleated cell counts. Sequencing used immunoSEQ multiplex PCR; TCRdb keeps in-frame clones, though not all of them. The DNA gave D and trimming, while V, J and clone size come from that table. Seen here are 56,000 or so clones, roughly nine tenths observed once, and the top ten hold over 15%. Looked up from germline, CDR1 is ENHRY and CDR2 is SYGVKD. This CDR3 region has 13 residues. Trimming took off 6 bases at V and 1 base at J, with 9 bases between the two ends. This receptor was identified in a human donor in a cohort sampled during active COVID-19. This sequence joins TRBV10-3 and TRBJ1-1, with a weak D call TRBD1 (5 bases). The specimen sequenced was peripheral blood. In DNA, the CDR3 is TGTGCCATCAGCCCCCAGGGGAACACTGAAGCTTTCTTT. Translating it yields CAISPQGNTEAFF.